A single sample is the source of the 9 T cell receptor beta chains below, sequenced in a study of T cells expressing NK-cell markers. TCRdb re-called the 5' RACE reads; every CDR3 protein appears as one record, without DNA. This sample contains about 390,000 distinct CDR3 sequences. Sequencing was performed on blood T cells: a sorted CD56 or NKG2C T cell subset, CD4+ or CD8+ T cells, or bulk PBMC T cells (not recorded which). The receptors shown here come from a woman aged 50 to 60 in good health.

The genes are TRBV4-2 and TRBJ2-5; TCRdb indicates TRBD2, and absent DNA this call remains unverified. The CDR3 is 15 amino acids. The V gene's germline CDR1 is LGHNA and CDR2 YNFKEQ. The CDR3 protein is CASSQSASGRETQYF.

The chain uses TRBV3-1 and TRBJ2-2; TCRdb calls TRBD1, which cannot be checked without DNA. Germline assignment: CDR1 LGHDT and CDR2 YNNKEL (reference sequence). The CDR3 sequence is 16 residues long. CDR3 amino acids: CASSQMDRGHTGELFF.

The chain combines TRBV12-3 or TRBV12-4 with TRBJ2-1; the D call of TRBD2 rests on TCRdb alone, since no DNA is present to check it. This CDR3 has 16 residues. CDR3 amino acids: CASRFGSGRGYNEQFF.

This chain links TRBV4-2 with TRBJ2-1; there is no DNA to check the TCRdb D call of TRBD2. The germline CDR1 and CDR2 sequences are LGHNA and YNFKEQ. The CDR3 has 16 amino acids. CDR3 in amino acids: CASSQESAGAHNEQFF.

The rearrangement links TRBV5-1 to TRBJ2-1; the TRBD2 assignment by TCRdb is unverifiable without DNA. The CDR3 is made up of 13 amino acids. The germline CDR1 and CDR2 sequences are SGHRS and YFSETQ. The CDR3 sequence: CASSRAGDHEQFF.

V and J are TRBV15 and TRBJ1-2; no DNA is available, so the TRBD1 call from TCRdb remains unchecked. Germline V gene lookup returns CDR1 LNHNV and CDR2 YYDKDF (reference sequence). This CDR3 region has 17 residues. CDR3: CATSSTVSHGAIYGYTF.

The J gene is TRBJ2-1, the V gene TRBV11-3. Germline CDR1 SGHNT, CDR2 YENEEA. The CDR3 contains 15 residues. CDR3 protein: CASSLNQGRPNEQFF.

The chain has TRBV2 and TRBJ2-1; TCRdb selects TRBD2, and the lack of DNA leaves this call unchecked. Germline V gene lookup returns CDR1 SNHLY and CDR2 FYNNEI. The CDR3 extends over 17 amino acids. The CDR3 loop reads CASSEEGSGYSYNEQFF. Filled out from reference TRBV2 and TRBJ2-1, the complete variable domain reads EPEVTQTPSHQVTQMGQEVILRCVPISNHLYFYWYRQILGQKVEFLVSFYNNEISEKSEIFDDQFSVERPDGSNFTLKIRSTKLEDSAMYFCASSEEGSGYSYNEQFFGPGTRLTVL.

V gene TRBV6-6 combines with J gene TRBJ2-1; the D call of TRBD2 rests on TCRdb alone, since no DNA is present to check it. Germline CDR1 is MNHNY and CDR2 is SVGAGI (reference sequence). The length of the CDR3 is 19 residues. This CDR3 is CASSYKMGLAGGQDNEQFF.